The source of this TCR beta chain is a study of T cell responses to AZD1222 COVID-19 vaccine. Study-level findings and limits: Repertoire sampling occurred only after the peak T cell response.

Of note for this clone: Its antigen is not known.

The CDR3 sequence is 18 residues long. CDR1 and CDR2 from the germline V gene are SGHAT and FQNNGV. The ends were cut back, 5 bases at V and 0 bases at J, with 20 bases in the middle. TCRdb's table, derived via immunoSEQ multiplex PCR, lists solely in-frame clones and lacks some. The sample holds around 140,000 clones, approximately 91% seen once. V is TRBV11-2 and J is TRBJ2-4; weak D call: TRBD2 (5 bases). Sequenced here: peripheral blood, sampled 28 days after the second dose of the MenACWY control vaccine. This receptor was obtained from an adult who received the MenACWY meningococcal vaccine as a control. This chain's CDR3 is CASSLGVSDGLAKNIQYF. The CDR3 nucleotides read TGTGCCAGCAGCCTGGGTGTATCGGACGGACTAGCCAAAAACATTCAGTACTTC.